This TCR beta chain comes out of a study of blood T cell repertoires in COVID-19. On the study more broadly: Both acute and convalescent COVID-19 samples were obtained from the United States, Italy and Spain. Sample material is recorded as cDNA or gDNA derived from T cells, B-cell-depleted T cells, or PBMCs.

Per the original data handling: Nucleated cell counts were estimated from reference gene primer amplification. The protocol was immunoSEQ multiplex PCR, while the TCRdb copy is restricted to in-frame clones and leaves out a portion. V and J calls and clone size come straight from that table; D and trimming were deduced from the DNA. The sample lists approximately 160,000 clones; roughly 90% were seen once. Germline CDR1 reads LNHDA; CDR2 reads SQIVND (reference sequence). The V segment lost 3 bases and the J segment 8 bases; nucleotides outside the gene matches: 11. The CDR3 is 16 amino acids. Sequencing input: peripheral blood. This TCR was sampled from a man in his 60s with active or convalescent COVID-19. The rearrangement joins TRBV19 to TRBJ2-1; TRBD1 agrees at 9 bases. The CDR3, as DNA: TGTGCCAGTAGTATTTCAACCGGGACAGGGTTCGATGAGCAGTTCTTC. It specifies CASSISTGTGFDEQFF.